One sample yielded the 17 T cell receptor beta chains listed below, sequenced in a study of OX40 agonist ivuxolimab in advanced cancers. Only in-frame clones appear in the TCRdb table, and some are missing; sequencing was by immunoSEQ multiplex PCR. Seen here are 53,000 or so clones, about 88% observed once, and the top ten hold about 12%. The sequenced sample was CD4+ or CD8+ T cells sorted from blood, obtained in a trial of the OX40 agonist ivuxolimab. The receptors were sampled from an adult with an advanced solid tumor such as melanoma, head and neck, liver or kidney cancer.

The chain combines TRBV6-5 with TRBJ2-1, with D possibly called TRBD1 or TRBD2 (6 bases each). V was clipped by 5 bases and J by 8 bases, with 19 bases between them. The CDR3 contains 15 residues. Germline V CDR1 and CDR2: MNHEY, SVGAGI. CDR3 region: CASSGGGTGEDEQFF. The DNA for the CDR3 is TGTGCCAGCAGTGGAGGGGGTACGGGAGAGGATGAGCAGTTCTTC.

The rearrangement links TRBV7-9 to TRBJ2-5; 7 nucleotides match TRBD2. This CDR3 has 18 amino acids. Germline trimming cut 1 base from V and 2 bases from J; bases unmatched to any gene: 13. The V gene's germline CDR1 is SEHNR and CDR2 FQNEAQ (reference sequence). The CDR3 here is CASSLVHLRTSRQETQYF. The DNA of the CDR3 is TGTGCCAGCAGCTTAGTCCACCTCCGGACTAGTCGACAAGAGACCCAGTACTTC.

The chain joins TRBV6-5 to TRBJ1-5, with D perhaps matching TRBD1 (5 bases). V shed 4 bases and J shed 4 bases, with 11 bases lying between them. In germline, CDR1 is MNHEY, CDR2 SVGAGI. The CDR3 runs 14 residues. The DNA of the CDR3 is TGTGCCAGCAGTTCTCACAGGAGTAATCAGCCCCAGCATTTT. This sequence encodes CASSSHRSNQPQHF.

The rearrangement joins TRBV5-6 to TRBJ1-2, with 11 bases lining up with TRBD1. Germline V gene lookup returns CDR1 SGHDT and CDR2 YYEEEE. There are 15 residues in the CDR3. V gave up 3 bases and J gave up 5 bases; unmatched junction bases: 6. CDR3 in amino acids: CASSSLGQGDYGYTF. The DNA of the CDR3 is TGTGCCAGCAGCTCCCTGGGACAGGGGGATTATGGCTACACCTTC.

The chain employs TRBV28 and TRBJ2-4; D unresolved. Germline values: CDR1 MDHEN, CDR2 SYDVKM. The length of the CDR3 is 13 residues. V lost 8 bases, J lost 0 bases, and 8 bases lay in between. CDR3 nucleotides: TGTGCCAGCTCTTCCCTAGCCAAAAACATTCAGTACTTC. It yields the protein CASSSLAKNIQYF.

This clone occurred a few times. V is TRBV15 and J is TRBJ2-7, with D uncertain. CDR3 length equals 13 residues. Trimming removed 1 base from V and 5 bases from J, with 9 bases in between. Looked up from germline, CDR1 is LNHNV and CDR2 is YYDKDF (reference sequence). As DNA, the CDR3 is TGTGCCACCAGCAGAGTGGTAAGGGACGAGCAGTACTTC. It is translated as CATSRVVRDEQYF.

This chain connects TRBV6-1 to TRBJ2-1, with 16 bases that match TRBD2. CDR1 MNHNS and CDR2 SASEGT come from the germline V gene. The CDR3 totals 17 residues. V was clipped by 2 bases and J by 9 bases; unmatched bases: 7. CDR3 region: CASSEWGLAGGGGEQFF. The CDR3 coding sequence is TGTGCCAGCAGTGAATGGGGACTAGCGGGAGGGGGCGGTGAGCAGTTCTTC.

Only a few counts were recorded for this clone. This chain connects TRBV19 to TRBJ2-7; perhaps TRBD2 as D (5 bases). This CDR3 region has 15 residues. V lost 3 bases and J 2 bases, leaving 14 bases between the germline ends. Germline V gives CDR1 LNHDA, CDR2 SQIVND (reference sequence). The CDR3 DNA sequence: TGTGCCAGTAGTATGAGTTCGGACTCCCCCTACGAGCAGTACTTC. This sequence encodes CASSMSSDSPYEQYF.

The chain has TRBV5-1 and TRBJ2-1; 12 bases align to TRBD2. CDR3 size: 15 residues. Germline loops: CDR1 SGHRS, CDR2 YFSETQ. The V and J ends lost 4 bases and 4 bases, in that order; junction bases with no gene match: 3. CDR3 nucleotide sequence: TGCGCCAGCAGCCGGACTAGCGGGACTTACAATGAGCAGTTCTTC. Protein: CASSRTSGTYNEQFF.

The chain couples TRBV6-5 to TRBJ2-7; maybe TRBD1 (5 bases). CDR1 is MNHEY and CDR2 is SVGAGI in the germline V gene. The V end was cut by 5 bases, the J end by 5 bases, with 7 bases between. This CDR3 has 11 residues. CDR3 loop: CASSQGDEQYF. DNA of the CDR3: TGTGCCAGCAGTCAGGGTGACGAGCAGTACTTC.

The genes are TRBV7-2 and TRBJ2-1; D not certain. Germline V gene lookup returns CDR1 SGHTA and CDR2 FQGNSA. V was clipped by 5 bases and J by 2 bases, with 7 bases between them. The CDR3 runs to 13 residues. Written as DNA, the CDR3 is TGTGCCAGCAGCCCCTTTACCTACAATGAGCAGTTCTTC. The encoded protein is CASSPFTYNEQFF.

The chain joins TRBV28 to TRBJ1-5; D gene ambiguous. The CDR3 sequence is 18 residues long. The germline V gene has CDR1 MDHEN and CDR2 SYDVKM. The V gene lost 1 base and the J gene lost 1 base, with 17 bases spanning the gap. CDR3 residues: CASSLSPERSGSNQPQHF. The CDR3 DNA is TGTGCCAGCAGTTTATCCCCAGAAAGGTCGGGGAGCAATCAGCCCCAGCATTTT. Full variable domain (outside the CDR3, taken from reference TRBV28 and TRBJ1-5): DVKVTQSSRYLVKRTGEKVFLECVQDMDHENMFWYRQDPGLGLRLIYFSYDVKMKEKGDIPEGYSVSREKKERFSLILESASTNQTSMYLCASSLSPERSGSNQPQHFGDGTRLSIL.

The rearrangement joins TRBV7-9 to TRBJ1-3, with D possibly TRBD1 on 5 matching bases. The CDR3 has 15 amino acids. The germline V gene encodes CDR1 SEHNR and CDR2 FQNEAQ (reference sequence). Trimming removed 5 bases from V and 4 bases from J, with 15 bases in between. This chain's CDR3 is CASSPASGKGNTIYF. The CDR3 DNA follows: TGTGCCAGCAGCCCTGCCTCAGGGAAAGGAAACACCATATATTTT.

This rearrangement joins TRBV4-1 to TRBJ2-7; D might be TRBD2 (5 bases). Deletions cut 5 bases from V and 9 bases from J, with 29 bases between. The germline V gene has CDR1 MGHRA and CDR2 YSYEKL. The CDR3 extends over 17 amino acids. CDR3 DNA: TGCGCCAGCAGCGGCAGCCAGCATCCAGCGGAAGGAGGCGGGCAGTACTTC. The encoded protein is CASSGSQHPAEGGGQYF.

The V call is TRBV28, the J call TRBJ2-5; D perhaps matches TRBD1 (5 bases). The CDR3 sequence is 11 residues long. Germline CDR1 MDHEN, CDR2 SYDVKM. V lost 6 bases and J 5 bases, leaving 7 bases between the germline ends. The CDR3 DNA follows: TGTGCCAGCAGCAAGGGGGAGACCCAGTACTTC. Residues: CASSKGETQYF.

The rearrangement links TRBV4-2 to TRBJ2-2, with unresolved D. Germline V CDR1 and CDR2: LGHNA, YNFKEQ. The CDR3 contains 17 residues. The V end was cut by 3 bases, the J end by 2 bases, with 16 bases between. The CDR3 spells CASSHDLSRENTGELFF. The CDR3 nucleotides read TGTGCCAGCAGCCATGACCTGAGCAGAGAAAACACCGGGGAGCTGTTTTTT.

The V gene is TRBV27, the J gene TRBJ1-5, with D unclear. V shed 3 bases and J shed 0 bases, with 9 bases lying between them. This CDR3 spans 15 amino acids. Looked up from germline, CDR1 is MNHEY and CDR2 is SMNVEV (reference sequence). The CDR3 DNA reads TGTGCCAGCAGTTTGGAAGGTCGTAGCAATCAGCCCCAGCATTTT. Residues: CASSLEGRSNQPQHF.